This TCR beta chain was identified during a study of OX40 agonist ivuxolimab in advanced cancers. Whole-study context: With a range of about 23 to 90, age averaged approximately 64 years, and around 80% were male.

The CDR3 runs 14 residues. The V gene's germline CDR1 is LGHNA and CDR2 YNFKEQ. V was trimmed by 0 bases and J by 5 bases, leaving 7 bases between them. To note about this clone: The antigen is unknown.

The table came from immunoSEQ multiplex PCR; TCRdb's copy has only in-frame clones and leaves some out. In the table there are roughly 60,000 clones, about 87% of which are singletons. Whole-study results and caveats: Certain nonresponding patients likewise had low normalized T-cell clonal expansion.

This sequence joins TRBV4-2 and TRBJ2-2; D is undetermined. The clonotype was recovered from an adult with an advanced solid tumor such as melanoma, head and neck, liver or kidney cancer. This specimen was CD4+ or CD8+ T cells sorted from blood, taken in a trial of the OX40 agonist ivuxolimab. The DNA for the CDR3 is TGTGCCAGCAGCCAAGACAGGAGAACCGGGGAGCTGTTTTTT. This sequence encodes CASSQDRRTGELFF.